These 5 T cell receptor beta chains were all obtained from the same sample, sequenced in a study of patients with pleural tuberculosis. TCRdb reprocessed the reads via MiXCR and lists one record per CDR3 protein. Of nearly 30,000 distinct CDR3 sequences listed, approximately 20% are singletons. The source material was peripheral blood. These receptors all stem from a human donor with pleural tuberculosis.

This clonotype was seen repeatedly, ten times or more. The chain recombines TRBV4-1 with TRBJ1-2; D call uncertain. The V gene lost 6 bases and the J gene lost 7 bases, with 15 bases spanning the gap. The CDR3 has 13 residues. Per germline, CDR1 MGHRA and CDR2 YSYEKL. The CDR3 DNA is TGCGCCAGCAGTGGAATCGGGCAAGGTGGCTACACCTTC. As protein: CASSGIGQGGYTF.

In the case of this clonotype: Possible read error: a much larger clone is one base away. The chain is built from TRBV5-1 and TRBJ2-7; no clear D. The CDR3 has 15 residues. Germline CDR1 reads SGHRS; CDR2 reads YFSETQ. The ends were cut back, 2 bases at V and 3 bases at J, with 15 bases in the middle. The CDR3 is CASSFNPTQGYEQYF. For the CDR3, the DNA is TGCGCCAGCAGCTTTAACCCGACGCAAGGCTACGAGCAGTACTTC.

The sample holds many counts of this clonotype. This chain joins TRBV13 and TRBJ1-3, with a tentative D call TRBD1 (6 bases). Germline lookup yields CDR1 PRHDT and CDR2 FYEKMQ (reference sequence). This CDR3 region has 16 residues. Trimming took 5 bases from V and 0 from J, leaving 14 bases between them. The CDR3 reads CASSHRDTSSGNTIYF. For the CDR3, the DNA is TGTGCCAGCAGCCACCGGGACACGAGCTCTGGAAACACCATATATTTT.

This clonotype was seen repeatedly, ten times or more. The junction shows a germline mismatch at one end, possibly a read error. V and J are TRBV3-1 and TRBJ2-1; possible D gene TRBD1, 7 bases. This CDR3 is built from 15 residues. Germline V lookup: CDR1 LGHDT, CDR2 YNNKEL (reference sequence). CDR3 sequence: CASSQDLGGTGQLIF. CDR3 DNA sequence: TGTGCCAGCAGCCAAGATCTTGGAGGGACGGGACAGCTCATCTTC.

The count of this clonotype is one. A read error may be the cause here, since a much bigger clone is one base away. The CDR3 carries no conserved terminal phenylalanine or tryptophan, so it likely arises from a read error. This chain uses TRBV24-1 with TRBJ2-5, with TRBD1 matching over 8 bases. V was pared by 4 bases and J by 4 bases, with 4 bases of the junction left unmatched. This CDR3 has 14 amino acids. Looked up from germline, CDR1 is KGHDR and CDR2 is SFDVKD. For the CDR3, the DNA is TGTGCCACCAGTGACCGGGACAGGACAGAGACCCAGTACCTC. Translating it yields CATSDRDRTETQYL.